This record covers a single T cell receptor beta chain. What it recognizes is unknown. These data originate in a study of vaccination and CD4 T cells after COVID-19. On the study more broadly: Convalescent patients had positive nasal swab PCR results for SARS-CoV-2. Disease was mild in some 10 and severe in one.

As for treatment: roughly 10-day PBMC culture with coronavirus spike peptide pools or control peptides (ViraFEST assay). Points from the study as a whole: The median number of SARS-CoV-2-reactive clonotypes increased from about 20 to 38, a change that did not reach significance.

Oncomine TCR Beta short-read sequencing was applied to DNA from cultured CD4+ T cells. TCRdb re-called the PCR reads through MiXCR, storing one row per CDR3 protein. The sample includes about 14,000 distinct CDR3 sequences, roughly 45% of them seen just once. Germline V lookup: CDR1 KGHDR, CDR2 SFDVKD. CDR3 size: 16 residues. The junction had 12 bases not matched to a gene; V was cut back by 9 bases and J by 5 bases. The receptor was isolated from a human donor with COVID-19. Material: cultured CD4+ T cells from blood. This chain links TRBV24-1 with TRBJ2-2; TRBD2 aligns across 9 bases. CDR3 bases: TGTGCCACCTCCCGGCCGGGACTAGCTTCTACCGGGGAGCTGTTTTTT. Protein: CATSRPGLASTGELFF.